A single sample is the source of the 13 T cell receptor beta chains below, sequenced in a study of blood T cell repertoires in COVID-19. Profiling relied on immunoSEQ multiplex PCR, and the TCRdb table lists in-frame clones only, not all of them. The table shows around 29,000 clones, with about nine tenths occurring only once. Material: peripheral blood. The receptors were gathered from a human donor with active COVID-19. The donor label of this sample is uncertain.

The V gene is TRBV24-1, the J gene TRBJ1-5, with D tentatively TRBD1 (5 bases). The CDR3 extends over 13 amino acids. Trimming took off 9 bases at V and 0 bases at J, with 8 bases between the two ends. Germline V lookup: CDR1 KGHDR, CDR2 SFDVKD. Here the CDR3 DNA reads TGTGCCACCTCTACAGGTAGCAATCAGCCCCAGCATTTT. Translation: CATSTGSNQPQHF.

The V gene is TRBV5-4, the J gene TRBJ2-3, with 11 bases lining up with TRBD2. V was pared by 4 bases and J by 15 bases, with 7 bases of the junction left unmatched. From germline, CDR1 is SGHNT and CDR2 YYREEE (reference sequence). The CDR3 has 12 amino acids. For the CDR3, the DNA is TGTGCCAGCAGCCTAGCGGGGGGACGAGGTTATTTT. Its translation: CASSLAGGRGYF.

The genes are TRBV10-3 and TRBJ1-1; 9 positions agree with TRBD1. V dropped 2 bases and J dropped 6; count of bases not matched to a gene: 7. Germline assignment: CDR1 ENHRY and CDR2 SYGVKD. The CDR3 is 15 amino acids. This CDR3 is CAISEGGQGSSEAFF. The CDR3, as DNA: TGTGCCATCAGTGAGGGGGGACAGGGAAGCTCTGAAGCTTTCTTT.

V gene TRBV4-1 combines with J gene TRBJ1-2; tentative D call: TRBD1 (6 bases). The CDR3 totals 14 residues. Per the germline V gene, CDR1 is MGHRA and CDR2 is YSYEKL. V lost 7 bases and J 0 bases, leaving 12 bases between the germline ends. This CDR3 is CASTQGSTNYGYTF. The CDR3 DNA reads as TGCGCCAGCACCCAGGGGAGTACTAACTATGGCTACACCTTC.

The chain uses TRBV7-9 and TRBJ1-2; TRBD1 might be the D (6 bases). The CDR3 length is 14 residues. Between the trimmed V and J ends, which lost 5 bases and 4 bases, there was a span of 14 bases. The germline gives CDR1 SEHNR, CDR2 FQNEAQ (reference sequence). CDR3 loop: CASSRTEDGYGYTF. The CDR3 DNA is TGTGCCAGCAGCCGGACAGAGGACGGCTATGGCTACACCTTC.

The gene calls are TRBV7-3 and TRBJ2-7; 8 bases line up with TRBD1. This CDR3 has 14 residues. Trimming took 5 bases from V and 7 from J; bases not matched to a gene: 10. Germline-derived CDR1 and CDR2 are SGHTA and FQGTGA. The CDR3: CASSPPGGAGEQYF. In nucleotides, the CDR3 is TGTGCCAGCAGCCCTCCAGGGGGCGCGGGGGAGCAGTACTTC.

V and J are TRBV19 and TRBJ2-3, with 13 bases that match TRBD2. Per germline, CDR1 LNHDA and CDR2 SQIVND (reference sequence). V trimming: 5 bases; J trimming: 5 bases; junction bases outside the gene matches: 7. The CDR3 is made up of 16 amino acids. The CDR3 DNA reads as TGTGCCAGTAGTCCACTAGCGGGGGGGCCCGTAGATACGCAGTATTTT. It codes for CASSPLAGGPVDTQYF. Together with reference TRBV19 and TRBJ2-3, the CDR3 gives the full variable domain: DGGITQSPKYLFRKEGQNVTLSCEQNLNHDAMYWYRQDPGQGLRLIYYSQIVNDFQKGDIAEGYSVSREKKESFPLTVTSAQKNPTAFYLCASSPLAGGPVDTQYFGPGTRLTVL.

Written as DNA, the CDR3 is TGTGCCAGCAGCGCCCGACAGGGAGGCGCAGATACGCAGTATTTT. It codes for CASSARQGGADTQYF. The J gene is TRBJ2-3, the V gene TRBV9, with TRBD1 as a possible D gene (7 bases). The CDR3 consists of 15 residues. V was clipped by 3 bases and J by 4 bases, with 15 bases between them. CDR1 and CDR2 from the germline V gene are SGDLS and YYNGEE. Looking up the rest from reference TRBV9 and TRBJ2-3 gives the full variable domain: DSGVTQTPKHLITATGQRVTLRCSPRSGDLSVYWYQQSLDQGLQFLIQYYNGEERAKGNILERFSAQQFPDLHSELNLSSLELGDSALYFCASSARQGGADTQYFGPGTRLTVL.

J is TRBJ1-1 and V is TRBV24-1, with 9 bases that match TRBD1. There are 15 residues in the CDR3. Per the germline V gene, CDR1 is KGHDR and CDR2 is SFDVKD. Unmatched junction bases numbered 4, after V lost 3 bases and J lost 3 bases. CDR3 in amino acids: CATSDGTGLDTEAFF. The CDR3 DNA sequence: TGTGCCACCAGTGATGGGACAGGGTTGGACACTGAAGCTTTCTTT.

This chain links TRBV6-6 with TRBJ1-2; TRBD1 matches 8 bases. CDR1 and CDR2 (germline): MNHNY, SVGAGI (reference sequence). The CDR3 totals 14 residues. With V trimmed by 4 bases and J by 4 bases, 5 bases remained unmatched. This CDR3 is CASSFQTGGYGYTF. CDR3 coding DNA: TGTGCCAGCAGTTTTCAAACAGGGGGCTATGGCTACACCTTC.

In the case of this clone: At one of its ends the junction is not consistent with the germline gene, which may arise from a read error. The J gene is TRBJ2-7, the V gene TRBV5-4; D is tentatively TRBD1 or TRBD2 (6 bases each). From germline, CDR1 is SGHNT and CDR2 YYREEE (reference sequence). This CDR3 has 14 amino acids. The CDR3 DNA sequence: TGTGTCAGCAGCTTGGCGGGACACGGCTACGAGCAGTACTTC. Its translation is CVSSLAGHGYEQYF.

The table lists this clone with a count of one. The chain recombines TRBV6-5 with TRBJ1-1; D call uncertain. Trimming took off 4 bases at V and 0 bases at J, with 12 bases between the two ends. CDR3 size: 15 residues. In germline, CDR1 is MNHEY, CDR2 SVGAGI. In DNA form, the CDR3 reads TGTGCCAGCAGTTTTTCCGACAACTTGAACACTGAAGCTTTCTTT. The encoded protein is CASSFSDNLNTEAFF.

CDR3 coding DNA: TGTGCCATCAGACAGACAGGGGGTAAGAACACTGAAGCTTTCTTT. Translating it yields CAIRQTGGKNTEAFF. This chain joins TRBV10-3 and TRBJ1-1, with TRBD1 identical over 9 bases. The CDR3 loop spans 15 amino acids. The germline V gene encodes CDR1 ENHRY and CDR2 SYGVKD. With V trimmed by 6 bases and J by 1 base, 6 bases remained unmatched.